This record concerns one TCR beta chain sequence. Its antigen is as yet unknown. Profiling relied on immunoSEQ multiplex PCR, and the TCRdb table lists in-frame clones only, not all of them. The sample has tens of thousands of clones, approximately 95% seen once. This entry is derived from a study of T cell clonotyping in hematopoietic cell transplantation. Study-wide results and caveats: Few recipient clonotypes overlapped donors; over 97% were de novo at given depth.

Trimming took 6 bases from V and 5 from J, leaving 17 bases between them. CDR3 size: 15 residues. Germline assignment: CDR1 SGHRS and CDR2 YFSETQ. The clonotype comes from a man aged 25 to 40 in good health. Some clones in this sample may be carry-over from other donors' samples. The rearrangement links TRBV5-1 to TRBJ2-2; D perhaps matches TRBD1 (5 bases). The material sequenced was peripheral blood mononuclear cells. The CDR3 is CASTIAGRDTGELFF. The CDR3 nucleotides read TGCGCCAGCACCATAGCTGGCAGGGATACCGGGGAGCTGTTTTTT.